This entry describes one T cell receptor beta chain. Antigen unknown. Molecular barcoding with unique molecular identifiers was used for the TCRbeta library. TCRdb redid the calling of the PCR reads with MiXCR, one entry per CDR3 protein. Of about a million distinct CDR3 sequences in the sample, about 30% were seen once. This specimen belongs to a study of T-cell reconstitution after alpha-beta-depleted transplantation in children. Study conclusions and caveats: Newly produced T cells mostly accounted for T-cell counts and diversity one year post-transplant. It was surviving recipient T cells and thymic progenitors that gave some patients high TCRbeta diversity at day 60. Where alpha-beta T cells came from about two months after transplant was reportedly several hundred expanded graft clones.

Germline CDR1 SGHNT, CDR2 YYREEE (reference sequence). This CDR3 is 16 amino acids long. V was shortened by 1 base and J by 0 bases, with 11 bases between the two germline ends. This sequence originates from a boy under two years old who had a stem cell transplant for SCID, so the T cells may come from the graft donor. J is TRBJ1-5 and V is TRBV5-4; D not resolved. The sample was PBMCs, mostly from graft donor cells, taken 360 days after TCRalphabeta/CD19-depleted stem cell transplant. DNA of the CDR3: TGTGCCAGCAGCTTGTTATATGGTTCTAGCAATCAGCCCCAGCATTTT. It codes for CASSLLYGSSNQPQHF.